This TCR beta chain was documented in a study of spatial heterogeneity in lung cancer. Concerning this clonotype: As yet, its antigen is unknown.

MiXCR was run by TCRdb on the 5' RACE reads, yielding one entry per CDR3 protein. The sample holds about 1,500 distinct CDR3 sequences; around a sixth are singletons and the top ten take 45% to 55%. Study-level results: One measure, the expanded intratumoral alpha and beta TCR count, tracked tumor mutation counts.

The CDR3 covers 17 residues. V lost 2 bases and J lost 0, with 14 bases in between. Time point given: sample taken at primary tumor resection. The material was lung tumor tissue, obtained at surgery. This TCR was recovered from a male donor with early-stage non-small cell lung cancer. The chain recombines TRBV12-3 or TRBV12-4 with TRBJ1-5; possibly TRBD1 for D (5 bases). The CDR3 reads CASSLTLGQDSNQPQHF. The CDR3 region has the DNA TGTGCCAGCAGTTTAACCCTGGGGCAGGATAGCAATCAGCCCCAGCATTTT.